These T cell receptor beta chains were read from a single sample in a study of technical replicates of blood from a few donors. The repertoire was sequenced with immunoSEQ multiplex PCR; TCRdb's copy has only in-frame clones and lacks some. The repertoire holds around 15,000 clones, with around 84% as singletons. Sequenced material: PBMCs. These receptors were collected from a human donor in good health. The CDR3 runs from the conserved cysteine through the conserved F or W. D genes are given only for firm matches. Clone size is stated in some rows and not others, as once, few, many or a class when expanded.

d_call: -
j_call: TRBJ1-2
clone_size: -
v_call: TRBV25-1
cdr3_aa: CASRVDNNYGYTF
cdr3_nt: TGTGCCAGCAGAGTAGACAACAACTATGGCTACACCTTC

d_call: TRBD2
j_call: TRBJ2-5
clone_size: -
v_call: TRBV5-1
cdr3_aa: CASSNRIAGGPGETQYF
cdr3_nt: TGCGCCAGCAGCAATAGAATAGCGGGAGGGCCGGGTGAGACCCAGTACTTC

d_call: -
j_call: TRBJ1-3
clone_size: -
v_call: TRBV7-9
cdr3_aa: CARGDGSGNTIYF
cdr3_nt: TGTGCCAGAGGGGATGGCTCTGGAAACACCATATATTTT

d_call: TRBD2
j_call: TRBJ2-1
clone_size: -
v_call: TRBV27
cdr3_aa: CASSLKTTGTRGHEQFF
cdr3_nt: TGTGCCAGCAGCCTTAAAACGACCGGGACTAGAGGCCATGAGCAGTTCTTC

d_call: TRBD2
j_call: TRBJ2-1
clone_size: -
v_call: TRBV19
cdr3_aa: CASSMLAGGANEQFF
cdr3_nt: TGTGCCAGTAGTATGCTAGCGGGAGGGGCCAATGAGCAGTTCTTC

d_call: -
j_call: TRBJ2-1
clone_size: -
v_call: TRBV21-1
cdr3_aa: CASSLAYTSGRDTEQFF
cdr3_nt: TGTGCCAGCAGCCTTGCCTACACTAGCGGGAGAGACACTGAGCAGTTCTTC

d_call: TRBD2
j_call: TRBJ2-2
clone_size: -
v_call: TRBV27
cdr3_aa: CASSLSWGGRANGELFF
cdr3_nt: TGTGCCAGCAGTTTATCGTGGGGCGGGAGGGCCAATGGGGAGCTGTTTTTT

d_call: TRBD2
j_call: TRBJ2-1
clone_size: -
v_call: TRBV15
cdr3_aa: CATSPGLAEASSYNEQFF
cdr3_nt: TGTGCCACCAGCCCGGGACTAGCGGAGGCGAGCTCCTACAATGAGCAGTTCTTC

d_call: -
j_call: TRBJ1-2
clone_size: -
v_call: TRBV28
cdr3_aa: CASSSPSGGTNYGYTF
cdr3_nt: TGTGCCAGCAGTTCCCCCTCGGGGGGCACTAACTATGGCTACACCTTC

d_call: TRBD2
j_call: TRBJ2-1
clone_size: -
v_call: TRBV27
cdr3_aa: CASSPAGDPYNEQFF
cdr3_nt: TGTGCCAGCAGTCCCGCGGGAGACCCCTACAATGAGCAGTTCTTC

d_call: -
j_call: TRBJ1-1
clone_size: -
v_call: TRBV5-5
cdr3_aa: CASSPILGAGTEAFF
cdr3_nt: TGTGCCAGCAGTCCCATTTTGGGGGCGGGCACTGAAGCTTTCTTT

d_call: -
j_call: TRBJ1-4
clone_size: -
v_call: TRBV19
cdr3_aa: CASSIGSPGTNEKLFF
cdr3_nt: TGTGCCAGTAGTATAGGGAGCCCCGGGACAAATGAAAAACTGTTTTTT

d_call: TRBD2
j_call: TRBJ2-7
clone_size: -
v_call: TRBV2
cdr3_aa: CAGRGLAAVSYEQYF
cdr3_nt: TGTGCCGGACGGGGTCTAGCGGCGGTCTCCTACGAGCAGTACTTC

d_call: -
j_call: TRBJ1-1
clone_size: -
v_call: TRBV30
cdr3_aa: CAWSLQGLGEAFF
cdr3_nt: TGTGCCTGGAGCCTACAGGGTCTGGGTGAAGCTTTCTTT

d_call: -
j_call: TRBJ2-1
clone_size: -
v_call: TRBV19
cdr3_aa: CASSIGRGEQFF
cdr3_nt: TGTGCCAGTAGTATAGGAAGGGGTGAGCAGTTCTTC

d_call: -
j_call: TRBJ1-2
clone_size: -
v_call: TRBV14
cdr3_aa: CASSPRQWDGYTF
cdr3_nt: TGTGCCAGCAGCCCCCGACAGTGGGATGGCTACACCTTC

d_call: -
j_call: TRBJ2-1
clone_size: -
v_call: TRBV11-2
cdr3_aa: CASRFTAGSYNEQFF
cdr3_nt: TGTGCCAGCAGATTTACGGCAGGTTCCTACAATGAGCAGTTCTTC

d_call: -
j_call: TRBJ1-2
clone_size: once
v_call: TRBV4-1
cdr3_aa: CASSQDISDRYGYTF
cdr3_nt: TGCGCCAGCAGCCAAGATATTTCAGACAGATATGGCTACACCTTC

d_call: -
j_call: TRBJ2-1
clone_size: -
v_call: TRBV19
cdr3_aa: CASRIPGSFNEQFF
cdr3_nt: TGTGCCAGTAGGATCCCGGGGAGTTTCAATGAGCAGTTCTTC

d_call: TRBD2
j_call: TRBJ2-3
clone_size: -
v_call: TRBV5-1
cdr3_aa: CASSAGGPGVTDTQYF
cdr3_nt: TGCGCCAGCAGCGCGGGGGGACCAGGGGTGACAGATACGCAGTATTTT

d_call: TRBD2
j_call: TRBJ2-2
clone_size: -
v_call: TRBV7-2
cdr3_aa: CASSLLAGGPGELFF
cdr3_nt: TGTGCCAGCAGCCTACTAGCGGGAGGGCCCGGGGAGCTGTTTTTT

d_call: -
j_call: TRBJ1-1
clone_size: -
v_call: TRBV7-9
cdr3_aa: CASSLDGESTEAFF
cdr3_nt: TGTGCCAGCAGCTTAGATGGGGAGTCCACTGAAGCTTTCTTT

d_call: TRBD1
j_call: TRBJ1-5
clone_size: once
v_call: TRBV11-2
cdr3_aa: CASSLGTGMYQPQHF
cdr3_nt: TGTGCCAGCAGCTTAGGGACAGGGATGTATCAGCCCCAGCATTTT

d_call: TRBD2
j_call: TRBJ2-1
clone_size: -
v_call: TRBV27
cdr3_aa: CASRRLAGYNEQFF
cdr3_nt: TGTGCCAGCAGGAGACTAGCGGGGTACAATGAGCAGTTCTTC

d_call: TRBD1
j_call: TRBJ2-3
clone_size: -
v_call: TRBV6-1
cdr3_aa: CASSAGTGHTDTQYF
cdr3_nt: TGTGCCAGCAGTGCCGGGACAGGGCACACAGATACGCAGTATTTT

d_call: TRBD2
j_call: TRBJ2-7
clone_size: -
v_call: TRBV7-2
cdr3_aa: CASSLALAGVKEQYF
cdr3_nt: TGTGCCAGCAGCTTAGCTCTAGCGGGAGTTAAAGAGCAGTACTTC

d_call: -
j_call: TRBJ1-5
clone_size: few
v_call: TRBV6-1
cdr3_aa: CASGSDRDQPQHF
cdr3_nt: TGTGCCAGCGGGTCGGACAGAGATCAGCCCCAGCATTTT

d_call: TRBD2
j_call: TRBJ2-2
clone_size: -
v_call: TRBV2
cdr3_aa: CASSLLAGGPETGELFF
cdr3_nt: TGTGCCAGCAGTCTACTAGCGGGAGGGCCAGAGACCGGGGAGCTGTTTTTT

d_call: TRBD2
j_call: TRBJ2-1
clone_size: -
v_call: TRBV6-1
cdr3_aa: CASLDLAGAYNEQFF
cdr3_nt: TGTGCCAGCCTGGACCTAGCGGGAGCGTACAATGAGCAGTTCTTC

d_call: -
j_call: TRBJ2-5
clone_size: -
v_call: TRBV5-6
cdr3_aa: CASSEDSRETQYF
cdr3_nt: TGTGCCAGCAGCGAGGACAGTCGCGAGACCCAGTACTTC

d_call: TRBD2
j_call: TRBJ2-7
clone_size: -
v_call: TRBV7-2
cdr3_aa: CASSARTSSYEQYF
cdr3_nt: TGTGCCAGCAGCGCCCGGACTAGCTCTTACGAGCAGTACTTC

d_call: -
j_call: TRBJ2-5
clone_size: -
v_call: TRBV11-2
cdr3_aa: CASSSRRGGEETQYF
cdr3_nt: TGTGCCAGCAGCTCCCGCCGGGGCGGGGAAGAGACCCAGTACTTC

d_call: TRBD2
j_call: TRBJ2-1
clone_size: -
v_call: TRBV7-2
cdr3_aa: CASSFQGLAPNEQFF
cdr3_nt: TGTGCCAGCAGCTTCCAGGGACTAGCCCCAAATGAGCAGTTCTTC

d_call: -
j_call: TRBJ2-7
clone_size: -
v_call: TRBV5-1
cdr3_aa: CASSLGQTISYEQYF
cdr3_nt: TGCGCCAGCAGCTTGGGACAGACAATTTCCTACGAGCAGTACTTC

d_call: TRBD2
j_call: TRBJ2-3
clone_size: -
v_call: TRBV28
cdr3_aa: CASSLTGLAGADTQYF
cdr3_nt: TGTGCCAGCAGTTTAACGGGGCTAGCGGGAGCGGATACGCAGTATTTT

d_call: TRBD1
j_call: TRBJ1-2
clone_size: once
v_call: TRBV19
cdr3_aa: CASSISSWGQLLEGYTF
cdr3_nt: TGTGCCAGTAGTATATCTAGCTGGGGACAGCTTCTTGAAGGCTACACCTTC

d_call: TRBD1
j_call: TRBJ1-5
clone_size: -
v_call: TRBV5-6
cdr3_aa: CASSLRGQGGGGPQHF
cdr3_nt: TGTGCCAGCAGCTTGAGGGGACAGGGAGGGGGTGGGCCCCAGCATTTT

d_call: -
j_call: TRBJ2-7
clone_size: -
v_call: TRBV13
cdr3_aa: CASSLDGQPVYEQYF
cdr3_nt: TGTGCCAGCAGCTTAGATGGACAGCCAGTGTACGAGCAGTACTTC

d_call: TRBD2
j_call: TRBJ2-3
clone_size: -
v_call: TRBV25-1
cdr3_aa: CASSDRLAGGADTQYF
cdr3_nt: TGTGCCAGCAGTGATCGTCTAGCGGGAGGGGCAGATACGCAGTATTTT

d_call: -
j_call: TRBJ1-4
clone_size: -
v_call: TRBV7-8
cdr3_aa: CASSRVQGINEKLFF
cdr3_nt: TGTGCCAGCAGCCGAGTCCAGGGTATTAATGAAAAACTGTTTTTT

d_call: TRBD2
j_call: TRBJ2-1
clone_size: -
v_call: TRBV30
cdr3_aa: CAWSEGAGGKNEQFF
cdr3_nt: TGTGCCTGGAGCGAGGGAGCGGGAGGAAAGAATGAGCAGTTCTTC

d_call: TRBD1
j_call: TRBJ1-3
clone_size: once
v_call: TRBV28
cdr3_aa: CASSSHGQEGNTIYF
cdr3_nt: TGTGCCAGCAGTTCCCACGGACAGGAGGGAAACACCATATATTTT

d_call: TRBD2
j_call: TRBJ2-7
clone_size: once
v_call: TRBV29-1
cdr3_aa: CSVELRLAGGSYEQYF
cdr3_nt: TGCAGCGTTGAACTCAGACTAGCGGGAGGTTCCTACGAGCAGTACTTC

d_call: -
j_call: TRBJ2-7
clone_size: -
v_call: TRBV7-6
cdr3_aa: CASSQGQSYEQYF
cdr3_nt: TGTGCCAGCAGCCAAGGACAGTCCTACGAGCAGTACTTC

d_call: TRBD2
j_call: TRBJ2-1
clone_size: few
v_call: TRBV7-2
cdr3_aa: CASSWDYYNEQFF
cdr3_nt: TGTGCCAGCAGCTGGGACTACTACAATGAGCAGTTCTTC

d_call: TRBD2
j_call: TRBJ2-7
clone_size: -
v_call: TRBV7-8
cdr3_aa: CASSLGGLAGVNEQYF
cdr3_nt: TGTGCCAGCAGCTTGGGGGGACTAGCGGGAGTAAACGAGCAGTACTTC

d_call: TRBD1
j_call: TRBJ2-3
clone_size: -
v_call: TRBV5-1
cdr3_aa: CASSDGQGPYTDTQYF
cdr3_nt: TGCGCCAGCAGCGACGGACAGGGCCCTTACACAGATACGCAGTATTTT

d_call: -
j_call: TRBJ1-5
clone_size: -
v_call: TRBV7-7
cdr3_aa: CASSLGGGQPQHF
cdr3_nt: TGTGCCAGCAGCTTAGGAGGGGGTCAGCCCCAGCATTTT